The 18 T cell receptor beta chains given below trace back to one sample, sequenced in a study of memory CD4+ T cells and cytomegalovirus serostatus. Clones were sequenced by immunoSEQ multiplex PCR, and TCRdb holds only the in-frame ones, with some missing. The sample has nearly 50,000 clones; around 80% are singletons. Single viable CD3+CD4+CD8-CD45RO+ cells were sorted as the memory CD4+ T cells. Sequencing was carried out using memory CD4+ T cells from blood. These receptors were taken from an adult in good health and CMV-seronegative.

The CDR3 DNA reads TGTGCCAGCAGCTCACTAGAGAGGAATAACTATGGCTACACCTTC. It translates to CASSSLERNNYGYTF. This chain uses TRBV11-2 with TRBJ1-2; D ambiguous. V shed 4 bases and J shed 1 base, with 13 bases lying between them. The CDR3 length is 15 residues. CDR1 SGHAT and CDR2 FQNNGV come from the germline V gene.

The chain links TRBV11-3 to TRBJ2-2; possibly TRBD1 or TRBD2 for D (5 bases each). The CDR3 loop spans 17 amino acids. The germline CDR1 and CDR2 sequences are SGHNT and YENEEA. V was shortened by 5 bases and J by 2 bases, with 18 bases between the two germline ends. The CDR3 spells CASSQGDGRKNTGELFF. The CDR3 bases are TGTGCCAGCAGCCAAGGGGACGGTCGGAAAAACACCGGGGAGCTGTTTTTT.

The V and J genes are TRBV29-1 and TRBJ1-1, with D perhaps matching TRBD1 (5 bases). Germline lookup yields CDR1 SQVTM and CDR2 ANQGSEA. This CDR3 contains 15 residues. Between the trimmed V and J ends, which lost 1 base and 2 bases, there was a span of 14 bases. The CDR3 DNA is TGCAGCGTTGAAGGTGTGAAGGGGCTTAACACTGAAGCTTTCTTT. Translated: CSVEGVKGLNTEAFF.

This sequence joins TRBV28 and TRBJ2-7; D is unresolved. This CDR3 region has 14 residues. The V gene lost 6 bases and the J gene lost 6 bases, with 18 bases spanning the gap. Germline-derived CDR1 and CDR2 are MDHEN and SYDVKM. CDR3 sequence: CASSPPPTGSEQYF. The CDR3 coding sequence is TGTGCCAGCAGCCCTCCCCCGACGGGTTCCGAGCAGTACTTC.

The chain employs TRBV5-1 and TRBJ2-3, with TRBD2 matching over 12 bases. There are 16 residues in the CDR3. The germline V gene encodes CDR1 SGHRS and CDR2 YFSETQ. V lost 2 bases and J lost 2; bases outside the gene matches: 3. The CDR3 DNA reads as TGCGCCAGCAGCTTCGGACTAGCGGGAATCACAGATACGCAGTATTTT. Its translation: CASSFGLAGITDTQYF.

The J gene is TRBJ2-5, the V gene TRBV5-1; D call uncertain. The germline gives CDR1 SGHRS, CDR2 YFSETQ. Trimming left V 4 bases short and J 5 bases short, with 15 bases between. The CDR3 sequence is 14 residues long. DNA of the CDR3: TGCGCCAGCAGCCAGCAGCTTGGTCGTGAGACCCAGTACTTC. It specifies CASSQQLGRETQYF.

V is TRBV4-2 and J is TRBJ2-1, with TRBD2 identical over 9 bases. This CDR3 is 16 amino acids long. Losses at the gene ends were 4 bases for V and 6 bases for J; bases not matched to a gene: 10. Germline values: CDR1 LGHNA, CDR2 YNFKEQ. The CDR3: CASSPVSGAGGNEQFF. CDR3 bases: TGTGCCAGCAGCCCTGTAAGTGGAGCGGGGGGCAATGAGCAGTTCTTC.

The chain uses TRBV2 and TRBJ1-4, with TRBD1 as a possible D gene (6 bases). The CDR3 loop spans 12 amino acids. Trimming left V 6 bases short and J 8 bases short, with 10 bases between. CDR1 SNHLY and CDR2 FYNNEI come from the germline V gene. The CDR3 nucleotides read TGTGCCAGCAGACAGGGTAGGGAAAAACTGTTTTTT. This codes for CASRQGREKLFF.

The V call is TRBV27, the J call TRBJ1-1; D may be TRBD1 (5 bases). CDR3 length: 14 residues. Trimming pared 4 bases from V and 1 base from J, leaving 10 bases between. Per germline, CDR1 MNHEY and CDR2 SMNVEV (reference sequence). CDR3 protein: CASSWAGRNTEAFF. The CDR3 region has the DNA TGTGCCAGCAGTTGGGCAGGGCGGAACACTGAAGCTTTCTTT.

The gene calls are TRBV10-1 and TRBJ2-7, with 7 bases aligning to TRBD1. The CDR3 runs 15 residues. With 4 bases clipped from V and 8 bases from J, the junction kept 14 bases outside the gene matches. Germline-derived CDR1 and CDR2 are WNHNN and SYGVQD (reference sequence). The CDR3 protein is CASSADRAKNSKQYF. The CDR3 nucleotides are TGCGCCAGCAGTGCCGACAGGGCGAAGAATAGTAAGCAGTACTTC.

This clone was recorded once. The chain uses TRBV19 and TRBJ2-4; tentatively, D is TRBD1 (6 bases). The CDR3 extends over 19 amino acids. Per germline, CDR1 LNHDA and CDR2 SQIVND (reference sequence). V was pared by 6 bases and J by 0 bases, with 24 bases between. CDR3 nucleotides: TGTGCCAGTAGGGCCCTCCAGGGGCGTGGAGGATTAGCCAAAAACATTCAGTACTTC. The encoded protein is CASRALQGRGGLAKNIQYF. The variable domain in full, completed from reference TRBV19 and TRBJ2-4, reads DGGITQSPKYLFRKEGQNVTLSCEQNLNHDAMYWYRQDPGQGLRLIYYSQIVNDFQKGDIAEGYSVSREKKESFPLTVTSAQKNPTAFYLCASRALQGRGGLAKNIQYFGAGTRLSVL.

V is TRBV10-3 and J is TRBJ2-7; 7 nucleotides agree with TRBD2. Trimming cost V 0 bases and J 3 bases; bases outside gene matches: 8. The germline V gene has CDR1 ENHRY and CDR2 SYGVKD. This CDR3 comprises 16 residues. The CDR3: CAISESFGGGVYEQYF. Here the CDR3 DNA reads TGTGCCATCAGTGAGTCCTTTGGGGGAGGGGTCTACGAGCAGTACTTC.

The gene calls are TRBV7-6 and TRBJ1-1, with D possibly matching TRBD1 (6 bases). Germline V gives CDR1 SGHVS, CDR2 FNYEAQ. V was cut by 1 base and J by 5 bases, with 11 bases left in between. This CDR3 spans 14 amino acids. In DNA, the CDR3 is TGTGCCAGCAGCTTAGGGAGGGGGACGACTGAAGCTTTCTTT. Amino acids: CASSLGRGTTEAFF.

The rearrangement uses TRBV7-8 and TRBJ1-2; D possibly corresponds to TRBD1 (6 bases). Germline V gene data show CDR1 as SGHVS and CDR2 as FQNEAQ. There are 16 residues in the CDR3. V lost 5 bases, J lost 8 bases, and 24 bases lay in between. The CDR3 sequence: CASSPNRVKGLMGYTF. The CDR3 DNA reads as TGTGCCAGCAGCCCTAACAGGGTTAAAGGCTTAATGGGCTACACCTTC.

This clone has just one count. The rearrangement joins TRBV2 to TRBJ2-5; 11 positions match TRBD2. The CDR3 has 15 residues. The germline CDR1 and CDR2 sequences are SNHLY and FYNNEI. Trimming took 6 bases from V and 4 from J; bases not matched to a gene: 7. Here the CDR3 reads CASSPTSGSPETQYF. CDR3 DNA: TGTGCCAGCAGCCCCACTAGCGGGAGTCCAGAGACCCAGTACTTC.

CDR3 sequence: CASSPAGVGTDTQYF. The CDR3 DNA reads as TGCGCCAGCAGCCCCGCGGGAGTAGGCACAGATACGCAGTATTTT. The rearrangement uses TRBV5-1 and TRBJ2-3, with 7 bases identical to TRBD2. Trimming removed 4 bases from V and 1 base from J; junction bases left unmatched: 6. Germline lookup yields CDR1 SGHRS and CDR2 YFSETQ. The CDR3 is made up of 15 amino acids.

About this clone itself: The junction does not match germline at one end; this may be a read error. The chain carries TRBV19 and TRBJ1-3, with D tentatively TRBD1 (5 bases). CDR1 LNHDA and CDR2 SQIVND come from the germline V gene (reference sequence). The CDR3 spans 16 residues. DNA for the CDR3: TGTGCCAGTAGTATAGGGGGACTGCTCTCTGGAAACGCCATATATTTT. Encoded protein: CASSIGGLLSGNAIYF.

This chain joins TRBV19 and TRBJ2-2; D remains ambiguous. This CDR3 has 13 residues. Germline loops: CDR1 LNHDA, CDR2 SQIVND (reference sequence). V lost 7 bases and J 3 bases, leaving 9 bases between the germline ends. CDR3 sequence (DNA): TGTGCCAGTAATCCCAGACACACCGGGGAGCTGTTTTTT. Translation gives CASNPRHTGELFF. The variable domain in full, completed from reference TRBV19 and TRBJ2-2, reads DGGITQSPKYLFRKEGQNVTLSCEQNLNHDAMYWYRQDPGQGLRLIYYSQIVNDFQKGDIAEGYSVSREKKESFPLTVTSAQKNPTAFYLCASNPRHTGELFFGEGSRLTVL.